The 14 T cell receptor beta chains below come from one sample, sequenced in a study of blood T cell repertoires in COVID-19 (dated by TCRdb to 2020 to 2022). Libraries were prepared through the immunoSEQ multiplex PCR assay. Not all clones reach the TCRdb copy of this immuneACCESS table, which keeps in-frame sequences only. Checked studies attribute under half of the gap to unresolved V genes and leave the rest unexplained. The table for this sample lists about 150,000 clones; 84% of them were counted only once. Approximately 38% of the sample goes to the ten largest clones. Sequenced material: peripheral blood. The receptors originated from a human donor in a cohort sampled during active COVID-19.

V usage is TRBV25-1 and J usage is TRBJ1-1, with D uncertain. Trimming took off 6 bases at V and 4 bases at J, with 6 bases between the two ends. Germline assignment: CDR1 MGHDK and CDR2 SYGVNS. The CDR3 runs to 11 residues. The DNA of the CDR3 is TGTGCCAGCAGAAAGAGCACTGAAGCTTTCTTT. Amino acid sequence: CASRKSTEAFF.

This clone appeared many times. The gene calls are TRBV5-1 and TRBJ2-7; 8 bases map to TRBD1. Germline V lookup: CDR1 SGHRS, CDR2 YFSETQ. V trimming: 2 bases; J trimming: 1 base; junction bases outside the gene matches: 5. The CDR3 loop spans 15 amino acids. In DNA, the CDR3 is TGCGCCAGCAGCTTCTCGACAGGGGTGTCCTACGAGCAGTACTTC. Protein: CASSFSTGVSYEQYF.

The chain recombines TRBV4-1 with TRBJ2-3; D unresolved. CDR3 length: 13 amino acids. The germline gives CDR1 MGHRA, CDR2 YSYEKL. The V gene lost 5 bases and the J gene lost 5 bases, with 11 bases spanning the gap. CDR3 bases: TGCGCCAGCAGCTTAGAGACGGGAGATACGCAGTATTTT. This encodes CASSLETGDTQYF.

CDR3 sequence: CASSLEAREGLYTF. CDR3 DNA sequence: TGTGCCAGCAGCTTGGAGGCCAGGGAGGGTCTATACACCTTC. V is TRBV5-4 and J is TRBJ1-2, with a possible D match to TRBD1 (5 bases). This CDR3 comprises 14 residues. The germline V and J ends were trimmed by 0 bases and 11 bases, with 17 bases remaining between them. The germline CDR1 and CDR2 sequences are SGHNT and YYREEE (reference sequence).

This rearrangement joins TRBV19 to TRBJ2-4; 16 bases are shared with TRBD2. The CDR3 contains 19 residues. Germline CDR1 is LNHDA and CDR2 is SQIVND (reference sequence). The ends lost 4 bases at V and 1 base at J; junction bases unmatched: 7. The CDR3, as DNA: TGTGCCAGTAGTACCGGGACTAGCGGGGGGGCCAAGGCCAAAAACATTCAGTACTTC. Translated, it gives CASSTGTSGGAKAKNIQYF. Using reference TRBV19 and TRBJ2-4 for the parts outside the CDR3, the full variable domain is DGGITQSPKYLFRKEGQNVTLSCEQNLNHDAMYWYRQDPGQGLRLIYYSQIVNDFQKGDIAEGYSVSREKKESFPLTVTSAQKNPTAFYLCASSTGTSGGAKAKNIQYFGAGTRLSVL.

The rearrangement uses TRBV25-1 and TRBJ1-2; the match to TRBD1 covers 7 bases. Per the germline V gene, CDR1 is MGHDK and CDR2 is SYGVNS. V shed 1 base, J shed 3 bases, and the junction held 2 bases outside the gene matches. The CDR3 contains 14 residues. CDR3 region: CASSEFGTDYGYTF. Written as DNA, the CDR3 is TGTGCCAGCAGTGAATTTGGGACAGACTATGGCTACACCTTC.

The chain combines TRBV3-1 (or the pseudogene TRBV3-2) with TRBJ2-5, with TRBD2 matching over 15 bases. Germline CDR1 is LGHDT and CDR2 is YNNKEL (reference sequence). The junction had 12 bases not matched to a gene; V was cut back by 4 bases and J by 6 bases. The CDR3 runs 18 residues. DNA of the CDR3: TGTGCCAGCAGCCTGAGTGGGGGACTAGCGGGGGGCCGGAAGACCCAGTACTTC. Encoded protein: CASSLSGGLAGGRKTQYF.

This chain uses TRBV5-4 with TRBJ2-3; TRBD1 is a possible D gene (6 bases). CDR1 and CDR2 (germline): SGHNT, YYREEE (reference sequence). The CDR3 spans 15 residues. Trimming shortened V by 0 bases and J by 0 bases, and 8 bases separated the two germline ends. CDR3 in DNA: TGTGCCAGCAGCTTGGATCAGGGGAGCACAGATACGCAGTATTTT. Encoded protein: CASSLDQGSTDTQYF.

This chain links TRBV5-1 with TRBJ2-6, with TRBD1 as a possible D gene (5 bases). CDR1 is SGHRS and CDR2 is YFSETQ in the germline V gene. The CDR3 loop spans 15 amino acids. V was shortened by 0 bases and J by 2 bases, with 6 bases between the two germline ends. CDR3 sequence: CASSLEGAGANVLTF. CDR3 in DNA: TGCGCCAGCAGCTTGGAAGGGGCTGGGGCCAACGTCCTGACTTTC.

The chain has TRBV27 and TRBJ2-3, with 11 bases lining up with TRBD2. This CDR3 is built from 18 residues. Germline trimming cut 4 bases from V and 5 bases from J; bases unmatched to any gene: 14. CDR1 and CDR2 (germline): MNHEY, SMNVEV (reference sequence). CDR3 bases: TGTGCCAGCAGTTCCACTCGACTAGCGGGGACCCGGGGAGATACGCAGTATTTT. Encoded protein: CASSSTRLAGTRGDTQYF.

The CDR3 nucleotides are TGTGCCAGCAGTTATGGGCCAGGGGGCCCCCTGAACACTGAAGCTTTCTTT. Translation gives CASSYGPGGPLNTEAFF. V and J are TRBV6-2 or TRBV6-3 and TRBJ1-1; 8 bases are a match to TRBD1. From germline, CDR1 is MNHEY and CDR2 SVGEGT. J was trimmed by 0 bases and V by 3 bases; bases with no gene match: 9. CDR3 length equals 17 residues.

This chain connects TRBV5-1 to TRBJ2-2; D call uncertain. The germline gives CDR1 SGHRS, CDR2 YFSETQ. This CDR3 has 14 amino acids. Trimming pared 1 base from V and 3 bases from J, leaving 7 bases between. The CDR3 DNA is TGCGCCAGCAGCTTGAACAGTGACACCGGGGAGCTGTTTTTT. As protein: CASSLNSDTGELFF.

The genes are TRBV9 and TRBJ2-1, with a possible D match to TRBD2 (6 bases). Germline CDR1 reads SGDLS; CDR2 reads YYNGEE. V lost 0 bases and J 7 bases, leaving 11 bases between the germline ends. This CDR3 is built from 14 residues. The CDR3 region is CASSVAGDWNEQFF. The CDR3, as DNA: TGTGCCAGCAGCGTAGCGGGGGATTGGAATGAGCAGTTCTTC. The whole variable domain, remainder taken from reference TRBV9 and TRBJ2-1, is DSGVTQTPKHLITATGQRVTLRCSPRSGDLSVYWYQQSLDQGLQFLIQYYNGEERAKGNILERFSAQQFPDLHSELNLSSLELGDSALYFCASSVAGDWNEQFFGPGTRLTVL.

This chain joins TRBV27 and TRBJ2-7; TRBD2 aligns across 9 bases. The V and J ends lost 6 bases and 2 bases, in that order; junction bases with no gene match: 8. Germline lookup yields CDR1 MNHEY and CDR2 SMNVEV (reference sequence). This CDR3 comprises 15 residues. CDR3 residues: CASSPRSSGAYEQYF. DNA for the CDR3: TGTGCCAGCAGCCCCCGATCTAGCGGGGCCTACGAGCAGTACTTC.